Following are 20 T cell receptor beta chains from one sample sequenced in a study of cytomegalovirus exposure and HLA in healthy donors. It was with 60 Vbeta and 13 Jbeta primers that the PCR ran. Data came from immunoSEQ multiplex PCR; TCRdb stores just in-frame clones and leaves some out. The sample shows about 160,000 clones, approximately 80% of them seen only once. The sequenced sample consisted of PBMCs. Every receptor here comes from a male donor in good health and CMV-seropositive.

The chain carries TRBV5-8 and TRBJ2-3; 13 nucleotides match TRBD2. V lost 0 bases, J lost 4 bases, and 2 bases stayed unmatched. This CDR3 is built from 16 residues. Germline loops: CDR1 SGHTS, CDR2 YDEGEE. CDR3 in amino acids: CASSLGTSGSADTQYF. The DNA of the CDR3 is TGTGCCAGCAGCTTGGGGACTAGCGGGAGTGCAGATACGCAGTATTTT.

The gene calls are TRBV15 and TRBJ1-1; no firm D call. Germline V gene sequence: CDR1 LNHNV, CDR2 YYDKDF (reference sequence). The V gene lost 0 bases and the J gene lost 7 bases, with 9 bases spanning the gap. The length of the CDR3 is 13 residues. The DNA of the CDR3 is TGTGCCACCAGCAGAGATCTTGCGAGTGAAGCTTTCTTT. Translation: CATSRDLASEAFF.

The rearrangement uses TRBV19 and TRBJ1-1; D is possibly TRBD1 (5 bases). This CDR3 spans 12 amino acids. The V end lost 1 base, the J end lost 11 bases, and 11 bases lay between the germline ends. The germline V gene has CDR1 LNHDA and CDR2 SQIVND (reference sequence). The DNA for the CDR3 is TGTGCCAGTAGTATAGGCCAGGGTAGGGCTTTCTTT. This translates into CASSIGQGRAFF.

The rearrangement links TRBV6-1 to TRBJ2-3; no reliable D call. The CDR3 covers 15 residues. CDR1 is MNHNS, CDR2 SASEGT, per germline. Deletions cut 5 bases from V and 4 bases from J, with 16 bases between. CDR3 sequence reads: CASSSPSGSSDTQYF. The CDR3 DNA reads as TGTGCCAGCAGTAGTCCCAGTGGTTCCTCAGATACGCAGTATTTT.

The V call is TRBV11-3, the J call TRBJ1-3; TRBD1 matches at 9 bases. The CDR3 runs to 14 residues. In germline, CDR1 is SGHNT, CDR2 YENEEA. J gave up 8 bases and V 5 bases, and 7 bases lay outside the gene matches. CDR3 loop: CASSAQGALDTIYF. DNA of the CDR3: TGTGCCAGCAGCGCACAGGGGGCCTTAGACACCATATATTTT. The variable domain in full, with the rest retrieved from reference TRBV11-3 and TRBJ1-3, is EAGVVQSPRYKIIEKKQPVAFWCNPISGHNTLYWYLQNLGQGPELLIRYENEEAVDDSQLPKDRFSAERLKGVDSTLKIQPAELGDSAVYLCASSAQGALDTIYFGEGSWLTVV.

The chain recombines TRBV6-5 with TRBJ2-5; 9 bases are a match to TRBD1. With V trimmed by 6 bases and J by 2 bases, 1 base remained unmatched. CDR3 length equals 13 residues. Germline V gene data show CDR1 as MNHEY and CDR2 as SVGAGI. As DNA, the CDR3 is TGTGCCAGCAGCGGACAGGGGCAAGAGACCCAGTACTTC. Amino acids: CASSGQGQETQYF.

There are a few counts of this clone. The chain combines TRBV4-3 with TRBJ2-5, with D perhaps matching TRBD2 (5 bases). V gave up 4 bases and J gave up 6 bases, with 21 bases separating them. The CDR3 runs to 16 residues. Germline lookup yields CDR1 LGHNA and CDR2 YSLEER. The CDR3 DNA reads TGCGCCAGCAGCCCGTCTCTTGTGGGAGCGATGAAGACCCAGTACTTC. Translating gives CASSPSLVGAMKTQYF.

The chain couples TRBV6-5 to TRBJ2-7; D might be TRBD2 (6 bases). Germline V gene data show CDR1 as MNHEY and CDR2 as SVGAGI. Between the trimmed V and J ends, which lost 6 bases and 2 bases, there was a span of 8 bases. The CDR3 totals 12 residues. CDR3 sequence (DNA): TGTGCCAGCAGGGGGAGGACCTACGAGCAGTACTTC. This gives the protein CASRGRTYEQYF.

The chain uses TRBV5-1 and TRBJ1-4; D is unclear. Looked up from germline, CDR1 is SGHRS and CDR2 is YFSETQ. The CDR3 is 15 residues long. With 0 bases removed from V and 0 bases from J, the gap between germline ends came to 6 bases. The CDR3 region is CASSLAPATNEKLFF. The CDR3 DNA reads as TGCGCCAGCAGCTTGGCCCCGGCAACTAATGAAAAACTGTTTTTT.

V and J are TRBV30 and TRBJ2-7; 10 nucleotides agree with TRBD1. With 4 bases clipped from V and 5 bases from J, the junction kept 8 bases outside the gene matches. The germline gives CDR1 GTSNPN, CDR2 SVGIG (reference sequence). This CDR3 has 14 residues. This CDR3 is CAWTTGTGVHEQYF. The DNA of the CDR3 is TGTGCCTGGACCACCGGGACAGGGGTGCACGAGCAGTACTTC.

The chain employs TRBV7-2 and TRBJ2-2, with 10 bases aligning to TRBD2. The CDR3 totals 15 residues. Germline lookup yields CDR1 SGHTA and CDR2 FQGNSA. V trimming: 3 bases; J trimming: 6 bases; junction bases outside the gene matches: 4. CDR3 residues: CASSFTSGMAGELFF. The CDR3 DNA is TGTGCCAGCAGCTTCACTAGCGGGATGGCCGGGGAGCTGTTTTTT.

The gene calls are TRBV27 and TRBJ2-1; possibly TRBD1 for D (6 bases). The V end was cut by 6 bases, the J end by 3 bases, with 9 bases between. The CDR3 consists of 13 residues. Looked up from germline, CDR1 is MNHEY and CDR2 is SMNVEV (reference sequence). The CDR3 here is CASSRDNYNEQFF. The CDR3 DNA sequence: TGTGCCAGCAGCCGGGACAACTACAATGAGCAGTTCTTC.

The chain combines TRBV4-1 with TRBJ2-7; TRBD2 matches at 7 bases. CDR1 MGHRA and CDR2 YSYEKL come from the germline V gene. V shed 4 bases and J 0 bases; nucleotides not matched to a gene: 9. This CDR3 region has 16 residues. The DNA of the CDR3 is TGCGCCAGCAGCCTTACTCTAGCGGAGCTCTCCTACGAGCAGTACTTC. Translating it yields CASSLTLAELSYEQYF.

The chain joins TRBV5-1 to TRBJ2-1; no clear D gene. Trimming shortened V by 2 bases and J by 0 bases, and 12 bases separated the two germline ends. The length of the CDR3 is 16 residues. CDR1 and CDR2 from the germline V gene are SGHRS and YFSETQ. As DNA, the CDR3 is TGCGCCAGCAGCTTAGAGTGGCGGAGCTCCTACAATGAGCAGTTCTTC. Translated: CASSLEWRSSYNEQFF.

The chain links TRBV6-5 to TRBJ2-5, with TRBD1 identical over 8 bases. Germline assignment: CDR1 MNHEY and CDR2 SVGAGI. The CDR3 covers 13 residues. Trimming removed 8 bases from V and 3 bases from J; junction bases left unmatched: 5. CDR3 nucleotide sequence: TGTGCCAGCCCCTGGACAGGGAAAGAGACCCAGTACTTC. Amino acid sequence: CASPWTGKETQYF.

In its sample, this clone was seen a few times. The chain has TRBV27 and TRBJ1-5; 7 positions match TRBD1. The trim removed 3 bases at V and 2 bases at J, leaving 1 base unmatched. Germline values: CDR1 MNHEY, CDR2 SMNVEV (reference sequence). The CDR3 is 14 amino acids. DNA of the CDR3: TGTGCCAGCAGTTTCACAGGGGGCAATCAGCCCCAGCATTTT. Protein: CASSFTGGNQPQHF.

This clone was observed a few times. J is TRBJ1-1 and V is TRBV18; D remains ambiguous. Trimming pared 3 bases from V and 14 bases from J, leaving 19 bases between. Germline V gene data show CDR1 as KGHSH and CDR2 as LQKENI. This CDR3 has 13 amino acids. The CDR3 nucleotides are TGTGCCAGCTCACCTGCGGAGGCTGGTATCGCGTTCTTT. It is translated as CASSPAEAGIAFF.

V gene TRBV14 combines with J gene TRBJ2-5; 8 nucleotides agree with TRBD1. The junction had 9 bases not matched to a gene; V was cut back by 5 bases and J by 4 bases. The CDR3 sequence is 15 residues long. Germline V gene data show CDR1 as SGHDN and CDR2 as FVKESK. The CDR3 region is CASSRRQGLGETQYF. The CDR3 nucleotides are TGTGCCAGCAGCAGACGACAGGGGCTAGGAGAGACCCAGTACTTC.

This sequence joins TRBV27 and TRBJ2-1; D possibly corresponds to TRBD2 (5 bases). V lost 3 bases and J lost 12, with 15 bases in between. Per the germline V gene, CDR1 is MNHEY and CDR2 is SMNVEV (reference sequence). CDR3 length: 13 residues. In DNA, the CDR3 is TGTGCCAGCAGTTTGGGTACCCTAAGCGGGCAGTTCTTC. Amino acid sequence: CASSLGTLSGQFF.

This rearrangement joins TRBV7-9 to TRBJ1-2; D is unresolved. The CDR3 is made up of 12 amino acids. The V gene lost 3 bases and the J gene lost 8 bases, with 10 bases spanning the gap. Germline assignment: CDR1 SEHNR and CDR2 FQNEAQ (reference sequence). The CDR3 loop is CASSFGGPGYTF. The CDR3 DNA reads as TGTGCCAGCAGCTTTGGAGGGCCCGGCTACACCTTC.